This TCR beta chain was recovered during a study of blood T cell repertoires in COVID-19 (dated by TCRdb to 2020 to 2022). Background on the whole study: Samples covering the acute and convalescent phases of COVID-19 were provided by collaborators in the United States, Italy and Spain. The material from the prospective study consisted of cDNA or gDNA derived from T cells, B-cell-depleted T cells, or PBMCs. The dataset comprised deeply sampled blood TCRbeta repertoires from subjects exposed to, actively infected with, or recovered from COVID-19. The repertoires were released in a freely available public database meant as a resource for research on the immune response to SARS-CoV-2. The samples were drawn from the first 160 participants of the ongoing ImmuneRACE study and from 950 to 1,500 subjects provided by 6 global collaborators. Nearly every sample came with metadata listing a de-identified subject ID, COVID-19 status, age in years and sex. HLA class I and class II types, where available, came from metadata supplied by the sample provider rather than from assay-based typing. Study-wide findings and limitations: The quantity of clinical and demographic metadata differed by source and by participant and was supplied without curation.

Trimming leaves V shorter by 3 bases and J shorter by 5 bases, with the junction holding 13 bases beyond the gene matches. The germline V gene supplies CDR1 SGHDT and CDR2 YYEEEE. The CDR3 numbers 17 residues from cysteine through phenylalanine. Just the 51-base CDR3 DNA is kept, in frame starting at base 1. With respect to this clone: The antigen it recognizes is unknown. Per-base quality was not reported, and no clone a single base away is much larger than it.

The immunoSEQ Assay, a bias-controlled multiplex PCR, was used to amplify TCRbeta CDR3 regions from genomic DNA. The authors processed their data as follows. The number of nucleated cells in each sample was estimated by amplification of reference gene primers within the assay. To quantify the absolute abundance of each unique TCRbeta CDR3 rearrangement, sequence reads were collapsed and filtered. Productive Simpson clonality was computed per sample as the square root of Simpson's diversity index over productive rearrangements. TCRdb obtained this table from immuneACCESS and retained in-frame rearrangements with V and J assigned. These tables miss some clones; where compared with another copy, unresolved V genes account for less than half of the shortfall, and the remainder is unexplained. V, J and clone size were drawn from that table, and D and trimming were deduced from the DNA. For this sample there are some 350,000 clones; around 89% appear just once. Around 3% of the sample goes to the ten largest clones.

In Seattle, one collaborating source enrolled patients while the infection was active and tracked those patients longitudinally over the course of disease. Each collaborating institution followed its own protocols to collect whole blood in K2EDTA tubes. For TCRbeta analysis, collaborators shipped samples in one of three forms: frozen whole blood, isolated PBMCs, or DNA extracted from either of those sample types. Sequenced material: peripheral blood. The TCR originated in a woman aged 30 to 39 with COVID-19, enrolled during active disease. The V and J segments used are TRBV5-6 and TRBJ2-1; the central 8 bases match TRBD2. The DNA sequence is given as TGTGCCAGCAGCTGGGGAAATGCCCGGGGGGGGGACAATGAGCAGTTCTTC. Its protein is CASSWGNARGGDNEQFF.